The rows below give T cell receptor beta chains drawn from one sample of a study of blood T cell repertoires in COVID-19. Repertoires were generated with immunoSEQ multiplex PCR, while TCRdb's copy carries only in-frame clones and drops some. The table lists more than 350,000 clones, roughly nine tenths of them singletons, with less than 1.2% in the top ten. The sequenced sample consisted of PBMCs or T cells enriched from blood (not recorded which). Receptor source: a young man who had recovered from COVID-19. CDR3s leave out the opening cysteine and the closing phenylalanine or tryptophan.

v_call cdr3_aa
TRBV27 ASSLYRAGQETQY
TRBV10-3 AISEETSGAGDTQY
TRBV19 ASSDRGGNEQY
TRBV7-9 ASPSRGRDYEQY
TRBV11-2 ASSPIWGQNTDTQY
TRBV28 ASSLTTDTNYGYT
TRBV11-2 ASREGFHRNTEAF
TRBV25-1 ASSEYAGSDEQY
TRBV5-4 ASSFQAGELF
TRBV11-2 ASSPRVAYNSPLH
TRBV29-1 SARLGLNTEAF
TRBV7-7 ASSLLAGGETQY
TRBV7-2 ASSPDKNYGYT
TRBV5-1 ASSLGTTTGSSLF
TRBV3-1/TRBV3-2 ASSQAGLGTEAF
TRBV28 ASSLLADGNTIY
TRBV19 ASSRAGASYEQY
TRBV5-1 ASSLTQGPTEEEQF
TRBV6-5 ASTVQGNTEAF
TRBV4-2 ASSQEIGTAISAARRAF
TRBV7-2 ASITGRRTGELF
TRBV9 ASSVADSYEQY
TRBV23-1 ASSRGRPMCGYT
TRBV6-5 ASRALGQANQPQH
TRBV7-2 ASSSRDTSYEQY
TRBV18 ASSPYRTENQPQH
TRBV12-3/TRBV12-4 ASRMDRGHGYT
TRBV2 ASDTGLAGGPRTGELF
TRBV3-1/TRBV3-2 ASSQGQGTNEQF
TRBV27 ASSGPGGLYEQY
TRBV7-2 ASSLGPLSSYEQY
TRBV7-8 ASSLQENYGYT
TRBV12-3/TRBV12-4 ASKFTANEKLF
TRBV12-3/TRBV12-4 ASSSGTSGKQF
TRBV20-1 SASGSSGSSYEQY
TRBV4-1 ASSQVGQQETQY
TRBV19 ASRDRRNTGELF
TRBV15 ATSRAGGRQETQY
TRBV6-1 ASSERGSPNEQF
TRBV7-2 ASSSVGGGNYGYT
TRBV19 ASSIHSGTTNEKLF
TRBV19 ASSLDRALDQPQH
TRBV7-3 ASSPDGTDYGYT
TRBV28 ASNGGQNQPQH
TRBV3-1/TRBV3-2 ASSQEAGGLTRTDTQY
TRBV5-1 ASSLNGQGNEQY
TRBV7-9 ASSQQQGSYEQY
TRBV19 ASSIVSGNEKLF
TRBV7-2 ASSLAGVYEQY
TRBV5-1 ASSSGAGQDNEQF
TRBV19 ASSTPILRDRGPRLKNIQY
TRBV5-4 ASTGAGDTGELF
TRBV15 ATSREHGGSYNEQF
TRBV5-8 ASSPLASNGYT
TRBV5-8 ASSLHKENQPQH
TRBV28 ASSPLPGRGTDTQY
TRBV5-3 ARSLVPLAGVADTQY
TRBV5-1 ASSFVGQPNTEAF
TRBV2 ASSQQGSGTNEKLF
TRBV5-1 ASSLGFLYEQY